One and the same sample provided the 4 T cell receptor beta chains below, sequenced in a study of cytomegalovirus exposure and HLA in healthy donors. The PCR contained 60 Vbeta and 13 Jbeta primers. Using immunoSEQ multiplex PCR, the repertoire was profiled, and TCRdb retains in-frame clones only, with some absent. The sample holds 150,000 to 200,000 clones, over 60% seen once. The sequencing input was PBMCs. These receptors were taken from a middle-aged woman in good health and CMV-seronegative.

The gene calls are TRBV30 and TRBJ1-3; 7 nucleotides agree with TRBD1. The CDR3 is 16 amino acids. V lost 3 bases and J lost 0; bases outside the gene matches: 8. Per germline, CDR1 GTSNPN and CDR2 SVGIG (reference sequence). The CDR3 sequence is CAWRTRQGTSGNTIYF. In nucleotides, the CDR3 is TGTGCCTGGAGGACCAGACAGGGAACCTCTGGAAACACCATATATTTT.

The chain employs TRBV30 and TRBJ1-5; D is unresolved. CDR1 GTSNPN and CDR2 SVGIG come from the germline V gene (reference sequence). Trimming pared 1 base from V and 5 bases from J, leaving 21 bases between. The length of the CDR3 is 17 residues. CDR3 bases: TGTGCCTGGAGTGCCACTTCAGGACTTACCTTTGATCAGCCCCAGCATTTT. Amino acids: CAWSATSGLTFDQPQHF.

The CDR3 nucleotides read TGTGCCAGCAGTTTAGCAGGGCCCGAAGAGACCCAGTACTTC. Translation gives CASSLAGPEETQYF. The rearrangement links TRBV27 to TRBJ2-5; TRBD1 might be the D (5 bases). V lost 2 bases to trimming and J lost 3 bases, with 10 bases between them. Per the germline V gene, CDR1 is MNHEY and CDR2 is SMNVEV (reference sequence). This CDR3 has 14 amino acids.

This sequence joins TRBV6-5 and TRBJ2-1, with 10 bases fitting TRBD2. The CDR3 runs to 16 residues. V gave up 2 bases and J gave up 3 bases; unmatched junction bases: 4. Germline-derived CDR1 and CDR2 are MNHEY and SVGAGI. Written as DNA, the CDR3 is TGTGCCAGCAGTTACGAGTCTAGCGGGAGCTACAATGAGCAGTTCTTC. Protein product: CASSYESSGSYNEQFF.